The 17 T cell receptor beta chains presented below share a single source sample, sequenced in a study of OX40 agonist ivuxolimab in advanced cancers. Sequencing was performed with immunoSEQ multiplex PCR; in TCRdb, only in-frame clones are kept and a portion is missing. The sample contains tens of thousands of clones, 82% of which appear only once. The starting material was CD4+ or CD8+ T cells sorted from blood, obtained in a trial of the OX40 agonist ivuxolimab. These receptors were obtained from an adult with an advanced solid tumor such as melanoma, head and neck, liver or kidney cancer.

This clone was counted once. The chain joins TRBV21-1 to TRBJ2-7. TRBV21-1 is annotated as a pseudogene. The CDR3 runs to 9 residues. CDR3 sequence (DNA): TGTGCCAGCGACTACGAGCAGTACTTC. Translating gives CASDYEQYF.

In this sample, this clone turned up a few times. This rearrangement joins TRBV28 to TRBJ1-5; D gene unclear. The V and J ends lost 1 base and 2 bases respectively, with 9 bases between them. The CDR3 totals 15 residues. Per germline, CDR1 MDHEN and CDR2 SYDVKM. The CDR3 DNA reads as TGTGCCAGCAGTTTATTTTTTAGGGGCAATCAGCCCCAGCATTTT. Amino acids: CASSLFFRGNQPQHF.

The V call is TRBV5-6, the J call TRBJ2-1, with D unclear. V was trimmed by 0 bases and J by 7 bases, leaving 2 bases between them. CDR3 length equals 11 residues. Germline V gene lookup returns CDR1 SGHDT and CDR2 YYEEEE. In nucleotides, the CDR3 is TGTGCCAGCAGCTTGGGGAATGAGCAGTTCTTC. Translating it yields CASSLGNEQFF.

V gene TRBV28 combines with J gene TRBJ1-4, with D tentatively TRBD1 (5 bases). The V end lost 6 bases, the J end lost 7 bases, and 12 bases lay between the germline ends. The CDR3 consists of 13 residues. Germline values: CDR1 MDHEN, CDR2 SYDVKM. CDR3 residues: CASRPGRVEKLFF. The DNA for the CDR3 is TGTGCCAGCAGGCCAGGGAGGGTTGAAAAACTGTTTTTT.

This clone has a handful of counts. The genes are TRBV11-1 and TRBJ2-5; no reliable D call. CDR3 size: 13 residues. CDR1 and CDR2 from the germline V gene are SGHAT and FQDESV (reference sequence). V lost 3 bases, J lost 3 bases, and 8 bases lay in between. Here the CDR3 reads CASSFTLEETQYF. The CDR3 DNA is TGTGCCAGCAGCTTCACGCTAGAAGAGACCCAGTACTTC.

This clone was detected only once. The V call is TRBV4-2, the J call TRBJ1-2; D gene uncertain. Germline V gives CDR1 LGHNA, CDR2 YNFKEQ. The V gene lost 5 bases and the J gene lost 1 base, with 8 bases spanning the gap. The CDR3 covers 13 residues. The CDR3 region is CASSLEGNYGYTF. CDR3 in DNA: TGTGCCAGCAGCTTGGAGGGTAACTATGGCTACACCTTC.

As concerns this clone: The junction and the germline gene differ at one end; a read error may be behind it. The CDR3 sequence: CASSLASAGRGSDTQYF. Here the CDR3 DNA reads TGTGCTAGCAGCTTAGCCAGCGCAGGGAGGGGGTCAGATACGCAGTATTTT. V is TRBV7-7 and J is TRBJ2-3, with D possibly being TRBD2 (7 bases). CDR1 is SSHAT, CDR2 FNYEAQ, per germline (reference sequence). The CDR3 is 17 residues long.

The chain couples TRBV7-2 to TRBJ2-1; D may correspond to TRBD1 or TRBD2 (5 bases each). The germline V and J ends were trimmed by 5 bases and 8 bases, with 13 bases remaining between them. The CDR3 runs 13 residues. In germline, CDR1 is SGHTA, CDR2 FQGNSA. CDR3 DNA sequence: TGTGCCAGCAGCCGGGGTCTAGGGGATGAGCAGTTCTTC. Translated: CASSRGLGDEQFF.

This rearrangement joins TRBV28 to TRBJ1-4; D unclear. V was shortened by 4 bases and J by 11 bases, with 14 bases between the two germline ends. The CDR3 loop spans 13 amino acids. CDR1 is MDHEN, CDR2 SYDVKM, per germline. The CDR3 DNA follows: TGTGCCAGCAGTTATCGGACGGGGTGGAAACTGTTTTTT. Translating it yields CASSYRTGWKLFF.

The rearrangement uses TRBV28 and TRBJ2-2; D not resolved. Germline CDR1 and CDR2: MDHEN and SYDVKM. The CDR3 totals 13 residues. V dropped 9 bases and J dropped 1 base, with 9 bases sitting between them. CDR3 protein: CASEDVNTGELFF. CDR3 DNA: TGTGCCAGTGAGGACGTGAACACCGGGGAGCTGTTTTTT. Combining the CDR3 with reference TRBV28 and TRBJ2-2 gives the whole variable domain DVKVTQSSRYLVKRTGEKVFLECVQDMDHENMFWYRQDPGLGLRLIYFSYDVKMKEKGDIPEGYSVSREKKERFSLILESASTNQTSMYLCASEDVNTGELFFGEGSRLTVL.

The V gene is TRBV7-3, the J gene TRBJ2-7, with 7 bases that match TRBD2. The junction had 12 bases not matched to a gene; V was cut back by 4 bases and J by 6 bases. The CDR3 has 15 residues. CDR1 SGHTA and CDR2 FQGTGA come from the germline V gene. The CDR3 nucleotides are TGTGCCAGCAGCTCCCGAGGCGGGACTACCAGCGAGCAGTACTTC. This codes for CASSSRGGTTSEQYF. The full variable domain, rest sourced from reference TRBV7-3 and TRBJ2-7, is GAGVSQTPSNKVTEKGKYVELRCDPISGHTALYWYRQSLGQGPEFLIYFQGTGAADDSGLPNDRFFAVRPEGSVSTLKIQRTERGDSAVYLCASSSRGGTTSEQYFGPGTRLTVT.

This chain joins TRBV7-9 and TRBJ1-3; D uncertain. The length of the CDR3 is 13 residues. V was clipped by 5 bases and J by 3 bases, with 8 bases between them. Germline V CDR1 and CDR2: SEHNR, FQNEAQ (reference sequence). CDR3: CASSVDIGNTIYF. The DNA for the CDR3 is TGTGCCAGCAGCGTTGATATTGGAAACACCATATATTTT.

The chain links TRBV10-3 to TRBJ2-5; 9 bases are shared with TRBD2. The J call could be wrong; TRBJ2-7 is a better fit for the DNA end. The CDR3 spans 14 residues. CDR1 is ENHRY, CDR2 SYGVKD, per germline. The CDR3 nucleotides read TGTGCCATCAGTGCGGGGACTAGCAGCTACGAGCAGTACTTC. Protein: CAISAGTSSYEQYF.

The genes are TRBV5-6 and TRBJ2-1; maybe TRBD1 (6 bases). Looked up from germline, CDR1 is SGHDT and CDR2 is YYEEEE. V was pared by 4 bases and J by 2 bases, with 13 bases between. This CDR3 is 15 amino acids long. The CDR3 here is CASSPGQLTYNEQFF. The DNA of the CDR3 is TGTGCCAGCAGCCCCGGACAGCTGACCTACAATGAGCAGTTCTTC.

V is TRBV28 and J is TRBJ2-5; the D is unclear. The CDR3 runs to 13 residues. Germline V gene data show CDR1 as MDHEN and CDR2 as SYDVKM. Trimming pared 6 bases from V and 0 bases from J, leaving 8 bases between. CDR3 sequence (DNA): TGTGCCAGCAGCACAAACGACCAAGAGACCCAGTACTTC. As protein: CASSTNDQETQYF.

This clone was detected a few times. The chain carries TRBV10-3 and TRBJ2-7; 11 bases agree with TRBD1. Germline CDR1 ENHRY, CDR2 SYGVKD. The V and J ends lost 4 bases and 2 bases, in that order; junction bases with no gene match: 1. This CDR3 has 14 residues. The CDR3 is CAISGTGGPYEQYF. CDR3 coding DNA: TGTGCCATCAGTGGGACAGGGGGCCCCTACGAGCAGTACTTC.

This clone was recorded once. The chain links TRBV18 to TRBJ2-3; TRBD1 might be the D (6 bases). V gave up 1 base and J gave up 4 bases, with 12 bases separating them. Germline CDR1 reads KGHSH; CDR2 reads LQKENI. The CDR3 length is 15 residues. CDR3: CASSPLAGDPDTQYF. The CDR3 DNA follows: TGTGCCAGCTCACCACTGGCAGGGGACCCAGATACGCAGTATTTT.